The 25 T cell receptor beta chains listed next were all sequenced from one sample in a study of chemoradiotherapy in HPV16-positive cancers. Produced via immunoSEQ multiplex PCR; TCRdb's table is partial and in-frame only. The sample includes approximately 7,700 clones, 75% to 85% of them seen just once. The sequencing used tumor tissue, collected from a patient who underwent chemoradiotherapy. The receptor set was obtained from a human donor with HPV-associated anogenital cancer.

The genes are TRBV2 and TRBJ1-4; D is ambiguous. V gave up 8 bases and J gave up 5 bases, with 12 bases separating them. CDR3 length: 13 residues. Germline CDR1 reads SNHLY; CDR2 reads FYNNEI. This CDR3 is CASRWAGNEKLFF. CDR3 sequence (DNA): TGTGCCAGCCGGTGGGCTGGGAATGAAAAACTGTTTTTT.

The table lists this clone with a few counts. The J gene is TRBJ2-2, the V gene TRBV5-1; D is uncertain. In germline, CDR1 is SGHRS, CDR2 YFSETQ. The V end was cut by 0 bases, the J end by 5 bases, with 8 bases between. This CDR3 spans 14 amino acids. DNA of the CDR3: TGCGCCAGCAGCTTGGGAAGCCGGACCGGGGAGCTGTTTTTT. Its translation is CASSLGSRTGELFF.

This chain links TRBV11-2 with TRBJ2-5; D perhaps matches TRBD2 (6 bases). The germline V gene has CDR1 SGHAT and CDR2 FQNNGV. CDR3 length equals 13 residues. V lost 5 bases and J 3 bases, leaving 10 bases between the germline ends. The CDR3 region has the DNA TGTGCCAGCAGCCGACTAGTCGAAGAGACCCAGTACTTC. Protein sequence: CASSRLVEETQYF.

This clone has a handful of counts. The genes are TRBV9 and TRBJ2-2; TRBD2 agrees at 10 bases. The J segment lost 8 bases and the V segment lost 3 bases, leaving 7 bases of the junction unmatched. The germline V gene encodes CDR1 SGDLS and CDR2 YYNGEE. The CDR3 length is 15 residues. The CDR3 reads CASSARTSGTGELFF. The CDR3, as DNA: TGTGCCAGCAGCGCACGGACTAGCGGCACAGGGGAGCTGTTTTTT.

This clone was detected only a few times. The CDR3 DNA follows: TGCGCCAGCAGCCAAAGGGTCACAGATACGCAGTATTTT. Its protein is CASSQRVTDTQYF. V is TRBV4-1 and J is TRBJ2-3, with D unresolved. The CDR3 spans 13 residues. The germline CDR1 and CDR2 sequences are MGHRA and YSYEKL. V lost 2 bases and J 2 bases, leaving 5 bases between the germline ends.

This chain connects TRBV20-1 to TRBJ1-2; no firm D call. Germline V lookup: CDR1 DFQATT, CDR2 SNEGSKA (reference sequence). With 6 bases removed from V and 3 bases from J, the gap between germline ends came to 8 bases. The length of the CDR3 is 11 residues. CDR3 bases: TGCAGTGCCGCCGGGGACTATGGCTACACCTTC. It codes for CSAAGDYGYTF.

This chain uses TRBV5-6 with TRBJ1-4, with D tentatively TRBD1 (6 bases). The CDR3 length is 16 residues. Germline CDR1 SGHDT, CDR2 YYEEEE. The V end was cut by 4 bases, the J end by 3 bases, with 16 bases between. The CDR3 DNA is TGTGCCAGCAGCCCTGGACAGACTCACCCTAATGAAAAACTGTTTTTT. This codes for CASSPGQTHPNEKLFF. Variable domain in full (rest from reference TRBV5-6 and TRBJ1-4): DAGVTQSPTHLIKTRGQQVTLRCSPKSGHDTVSWYQQALGQGPQFIFQYYEEEERQRGNFPDRFSGHQFPNYSSELNVNALLLGDSALYLCASSPGQTHPNEKLFFGSGTQLSVL.

A few counts support this clone. The chain recombines TRBV10-3 with TRBJ2-7; the match to TRBD1 covers 8 bases. J lost 0 bases, V lost 4 bases, and 8 bases had no gene match. The CDR3 runs to 16 residues. CDR1 and CDR2 from the germline V gene are ENHRY and SYGVKD. CDR3 DNA: TGTGCCATCAGTGGGGTCCCGGGACAGGACTCCTACGAGCAGTACTTC. Translating it yields CAISGVPGQDSYEQYF.

This clone appeared a few times. The chain has TRBV2 and TRBJ2-2; 9 bases fit TRBD2. From germline, CDR1 is SNHLY and CDR2 FYNNEI. V dropped 1 base and J dropped 1; count of bases not matched to a gene: 1. This CDR3 has 16 amino acids. CDR3 sequence (DNA): TGTGCCAGCAGTGAAGAACTAGCGGGGAACACCGGGGAGCTGTTTTTT. Protein sequence: CASSEELAGNTGELFF.

The V gene is TRBV30, the J gene TRBJ1-3; the D is unclear. Trimming shortened V by 2 bases and J by 0 bases, and 8 bases separated the two germline ends. The CDR3 consists of 14 residues. CDR1 is GTSNPN and CDR2 is SVGIG in the germline V gene (reference sequence). The DNA of the CDR3 is TGTGCCTGGAGTCGGGCCTACTCTGGAAACACCATATATTTT. Translated: CAWSRAYSGNTIYF. Full variable domain (rest looked up from reference TRBV30 and TRBJ1-3): SQTIHQWPATLVQPVGSPLSLECTVEGTSNPNLYWYRQAAGRGLQLLFYSVGIGQISSEVPQNLSASRPQDRQFILSSKKLLLSDSGFYLCAWSRAYSGNTIYFGEGSWLTVV.

V and J are TRBV11-2 and TRBJ2-3; D unresolved. V was pared by 6 bases and J by 4 bases, with 23 bases between. The germline V gene encodes CDR1 SGHAT and CDR2 FQNNGV. The CDR3 is 17 amino acids. The CDR3 DNA reads as TGTGCCAGCAGTCCAAGGCAGGCAGCCTCCCACGCAGATACGCAGTATTTT. Translated, it gives CASSPRQAASHADTQYF.

The genes are TRBV11-2 and TRBJ2-2; D is unresolved. Trimming removed 1 base at V and 6 bases at J, with 6 bases between. CDR1 is SGHAT and CDR2 is FQNNGV in the germline V gene. The CDR3 length is 13 residues. CDR3 nucleotides: TGTGCCAGCAGCTTAGGCTTACCCGGGGAGCTGTTTTTT. Translation: CASSLGLPGELFF.

This chain connects TRBV27 to TRBJ2-7; possibly TRBD1 or TRBD2 for D (5 bases each). Germline CDR1 reads MNHEY; CDR2 reads SMNVEV (reference sequence). V was shortened by 5 bases and J by 2 bases, with 13 bases between the two germline ends. This CDR3 contains 14 residues. CDR3 sequence (DNA): TGTGCCAGCAGTCAGCTTGGGGGAACCTACGAGCAGTACTTC. Amino acids: CASSQLGGTYEQYF.

The rearrangement joins TRBV5-1 to TRBJ2-5; D uncertain. The CDR3 covers 13 residues. Trimming left V 5 bases short and J 2 bases short, with 10 bases between. Looked up from germline, CDR1 is SGHRS and CDR2 is YFSETQ. The CDR3 reads CASSVVPQETQYF. DNA for the CDR3: TGCGCCAGCAGTGTGGTACCGCAAGAGACCCAGTACTTC.

This clone was picked up one time. V is TRBV10-1 and J is TRBJ1-1; TRBD1 aligns across 10 bases. J was trimmed by 10 bases and V by 9 bases; bases with no gene match: 11. CDR1 and CDR2 from the germline V gene are WNHNN and SYGVQD (reference sequence). CDR3 length: 13 amino acids. The CDR3 DNA reads TGCGCCAGTTCGCCGGGACAGGGGCCAGGAGCTTTCTTT. Its protein is CASSPGQGPGAFF.

The chain recombines TRBV12-5 with TRBJ2-3; 12 positions match TRBD2. Germline CDR1 LGHNT, CDR2 FRNRAP. CDR3 length equals 16 residues. V lost 6 bases, J lost 3 bases, and 7 bases stayed unmatched. CDR3 protein: CASGPGLAGTTDTQYF. DNA of the CDR3: TGTGCTAGTGGCCCAGGACTAGCGGGGACAACAGATACGCAGTATTTT.

The chain is built from TRBV30 and TRBJ1-3; the D is unclear. Germline V CDR1 and CDR2: GTSNPN, SVGIG (reference sequence). V lost 2 bases to trimming and J lost 1 base, with 9 bases between them. The CDR3 is 14 residues long. This CDR3 reads CAWSHPGSGNTIYF. For the CDR3, the DNA is TGTGCCTGGAGTCATCCTGGGTCTGGAAACACCATATATTTT.

This sequence joins TRBV11-2 and TRBJ2-5, with D possibly TRBD1 on 7 matching bases. The germline CDR1 and CDR2 sequences are SGHAT and FQNNGV. V lost 1 base to trimming and J lost 4 bases, with 10 bases between them. The CDR3 is made up of 14 amino acids. CDR3 DNA sequence: TGTGCCAGCAGCTTAGGGCAGGGGGGAGAGACCCAGTACTTC. It codes for CASSLGQGGETQYF. The whole variable domain, remainder taken from reference TRBV11-2 and TRBJ2-5, is EAGVAQSPRYKIIEKRQSVAFWCNPISGHATLYWYQQILGQGPKLLIQFQNNGVVDDSQLPKDRFSAERLKGVDSTLKIQPAKLEDSAVYLCASSLGQGGETQYFGPGTRLLVL.

This clone occurred once. The V and J genes are TRBV19 and TRBJ1-5, with 7 bases that match TRBD1. Trimming at V came to 6 bases and at J to 4 bases, leaving 0 bases not matched to a gene. Germline lookup yields CDR1 LNHDA and CDR2 SQIVND (reference sequence). The CDR3 runs 12 residues. The CDR3, as DNA: TGTGCCAGTAGGGGACAGAATCAGCCCCAGCATTTT. It is translated as CASRGQNQPQHF.

The chain uses TRBV6-5 and TRBJ1-1, with D possibly being TRBD1 (5 bases). Trimming removed 11 bases from V and 6 bases from J, with 19 bases in between. The CDR3 loop spans 13 amino acids. CDR1 and CDR2 from the germline V gene are MNHEY and SVGAGI. The CDR3 spells CAAARGAGAEAFF. The CDR3 region has the DNA TGTGCCGCGGCTAGGGGTGCGGGCGCTGAAGCTTTCTTT.

This clone was detected a few times. The gene calls are TRBV11-2 and TRBJ1-1; no clear D. The V end lost 1 base, the J end lost 6 bases, and 6 bases lay between the germline ends. CDR3 length: 12 residues. Looked up from germline, CDR1 is SGHAT and CDR2 is FQNNGV. CDR3 in amino acids: CASSLGAPEAFF. The CDR3 bases are TGTGCCAGCAGCTTAGGAGCTCCTGAAGCTTTCTTT.

This clone was seen once. The genes are TRBV6-1 and TRBJ1-2; 8 nucleotides line up with TRBD1. The V gene's germline CDR1 is MNHNS and CDR2 SASEGT. Trimming cost V 2 bases and J 7 bases; bases outside gene matches: 6. The CDR3 is 14 residues long. CDR3 nucleotides: TGTGCCAGCAGTGAAAGCAGGGGGCTGGGTGGCTACACCTTC. Residues: CASSESRGLGGYTF.

The gene calls are TRBV7-9 and TRBJ2-1, with D unresolved. Trimming took 9 bases from V and 4 from J, leaving 7 bases between them. The CDR3 sequence is 11 residues long. Germline CDR1 SEHNR, CDR2 FQNEAQ (reference sequence). The CDR3 DNA is TGTGCCAGTCGGAGTTACAATGAGCAGTTCTTC. It encodes CASRSYNEQFF.

This clone was seen once. The rearrangement uses TRBV29-1 and TRBJ2-7; TRBD2 is a possible D gene (7 bases). CDR3 length equals 13 residues. The V gene's germline CDR1 is SQVTM and CDR2 ANQGSEA. The V gene lost 4 bases and the J gene lost 5 bases, with 15 bases spanning the gap. The CDR3 is CSVAFRGGDEQYF. The CDR3 DNA follows: TGCAGCGTTGCCTTTCGCGGGGGCGACGAGCAGTACTTC.

This sequence joins TRBV10-3 and TRBJ2-5; a possible D gene is TRBD2 (5 bases). The length of the CDR3 is 12 residues. Per germline, CDR1 ENHRY and CDR2 SYGVKD. The V and J ends lost 9 bases and 4 bases respectively, with 12 bases between them. The CDR3 DNA sequence: TGTGCCATAAGGACTGGTGCAGAGACCCAGTACTTC. Amino acids: CAIRTGAETQYF.